This T cell receptor beta chain stems from a study of T-cell reconstitution after alpha-beta-depleted transplantation in children. Regarding the study as a whole: For some patients, TCRbeta diversity was high at day 60 because of recipient T cells and thymic progenitors that survived. T cells produced anew were the main source of T-cell counts and diversity one year after transplant.

Preparation of the TCRbeta library was carried out with unique molecular identifiers. TCRdb re-called the PCR reads with MiXCR, one entry per CDR3 protein. This table holds 700,000 to 850,000 distinct CDR3 sequences, 16% found once. CDR1 is KGHDR, CDR2 SFDVKD, per germline. V shed 9 bases and J 0 bases; nucleotides not matched to a gene: 8. The CDR3 sequence is 16 residues long. This clonotype was seen ten or more times. Its matching antigen is unknown. This sequence originates from a male patient younger than 18 who had a stem cell transplant for acute lymphoblastic leukemia, so the T cells may come from the graft donor. The specimen comprised PBMCs, mostly from graft donor cells, sampled 360 days after TCRalphabeta/CD19-depleted stem cell transplant. The V call is TRBV24-1, the J call TRBJ2-1; TRBD2 matches 9 bases. The CDR3 loop reads CATPSAGGSSYNEQFF. The CDR3 nucleotides are TGTGCCACCCCCTCAGCGGGAGGCAGCTCCTACAATGAGCAGTTCTTC.